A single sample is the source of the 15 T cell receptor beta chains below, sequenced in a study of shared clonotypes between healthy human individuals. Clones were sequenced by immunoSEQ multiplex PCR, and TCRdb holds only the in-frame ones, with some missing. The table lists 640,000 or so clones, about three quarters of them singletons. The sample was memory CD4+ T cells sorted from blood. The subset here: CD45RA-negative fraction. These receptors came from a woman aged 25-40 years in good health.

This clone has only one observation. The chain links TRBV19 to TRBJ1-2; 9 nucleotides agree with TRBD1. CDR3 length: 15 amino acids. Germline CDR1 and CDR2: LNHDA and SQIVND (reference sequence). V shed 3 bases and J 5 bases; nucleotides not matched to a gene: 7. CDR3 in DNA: TGTGCCAGTAGTATCCCGGACAGGGGAGTTTATGGCTACACCTTC. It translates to CASSIPDRGVYGYTF.

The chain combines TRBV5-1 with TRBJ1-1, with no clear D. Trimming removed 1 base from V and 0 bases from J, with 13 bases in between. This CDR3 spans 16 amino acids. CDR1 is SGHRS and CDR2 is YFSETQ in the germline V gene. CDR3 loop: CASSLPPQDLNTEAFF. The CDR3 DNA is TGCGCCAGCAGCTTGCCCCCCCAGGACCTGAACACTGAAGCTTTCTTT.

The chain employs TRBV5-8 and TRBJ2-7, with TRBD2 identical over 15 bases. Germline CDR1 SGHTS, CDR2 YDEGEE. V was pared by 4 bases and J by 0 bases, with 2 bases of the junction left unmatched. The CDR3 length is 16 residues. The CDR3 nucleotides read TGTGCCAGCAGCGGGGGACTAGCGGGAGGCTCCTACGAGCAGTACTTC. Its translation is CASSGGLAGGSYEQYF.

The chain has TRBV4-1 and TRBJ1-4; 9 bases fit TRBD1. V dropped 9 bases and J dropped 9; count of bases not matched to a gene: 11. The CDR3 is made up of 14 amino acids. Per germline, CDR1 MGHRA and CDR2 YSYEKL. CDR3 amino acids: CASTPRTGDQKLFF. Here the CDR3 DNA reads TGCGCCAGTACCCCCAGGACAGGGGACCAAAAACTGTTTTTT.

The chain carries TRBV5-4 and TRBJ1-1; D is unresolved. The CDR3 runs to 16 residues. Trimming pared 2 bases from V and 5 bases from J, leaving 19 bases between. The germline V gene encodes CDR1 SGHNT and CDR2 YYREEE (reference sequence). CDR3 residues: CASSFLEDPGGTEAFF. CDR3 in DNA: TGTGCCAGCAGCTTTCTTGAGGATCCTGGTGGGACTGAAGCTTTCTTT.

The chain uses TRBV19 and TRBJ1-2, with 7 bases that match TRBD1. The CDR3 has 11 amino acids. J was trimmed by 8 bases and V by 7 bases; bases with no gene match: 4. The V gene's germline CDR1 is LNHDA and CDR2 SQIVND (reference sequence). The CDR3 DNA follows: TGTGCCAGTAACAGGGGCCGGGGCTACACCTTC. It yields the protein CASNRGRGYTF.

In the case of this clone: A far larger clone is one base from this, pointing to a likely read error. The CDR3 region has the DNA TGTGCCAGCAGCTTAGAACTAGCGGGCACAGATACGCAGTATTTT. It is translated as CASSLELAGTDTQYF. The chain has TRBV7-8 and TRBJ2-3; the match to TRBD2 covers 8 bases. Trimming cost V 1 base and J 1 base; bases outside gene matches: 1. The V gene's germline CDR1 is SGHVS and CDR2 FQNEAQ. The CDR3 is made up of 15 amino acids.

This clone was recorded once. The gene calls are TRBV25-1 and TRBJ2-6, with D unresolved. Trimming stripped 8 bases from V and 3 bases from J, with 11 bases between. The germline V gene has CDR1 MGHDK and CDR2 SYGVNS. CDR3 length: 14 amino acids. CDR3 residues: CASQGDVGANVLTF. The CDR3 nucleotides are TGTGCCAGCCAAGGTGACGTTGGGGCCAACGTCCTGACTTTC.

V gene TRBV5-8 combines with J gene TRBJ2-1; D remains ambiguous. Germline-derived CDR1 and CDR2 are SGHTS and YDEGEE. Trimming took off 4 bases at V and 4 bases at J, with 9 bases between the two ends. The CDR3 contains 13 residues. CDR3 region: CASSTAGYNEQFF. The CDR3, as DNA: TGTGCCAGCAGCACCGCAGGTTACAATGAGCAGTTCTTC.

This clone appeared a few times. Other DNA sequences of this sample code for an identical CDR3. The chain's CDR3 is CASSVNSGNQPQHF. Written as DNA, the CDR3 is TGTGCCAGCAGTGTGAACAGCGGCAATCAGCCCCAGCATTTT. V and J are TRBV2 and TRBJ1-5, with D unresolved. From germline, CDR1 is SNHLY and CDR2 FYNNEI. The V gene lost 4 bases and the J gene lost 2 bases, with 9 bases spanning the gap. The CDR3 runs 14 residues.

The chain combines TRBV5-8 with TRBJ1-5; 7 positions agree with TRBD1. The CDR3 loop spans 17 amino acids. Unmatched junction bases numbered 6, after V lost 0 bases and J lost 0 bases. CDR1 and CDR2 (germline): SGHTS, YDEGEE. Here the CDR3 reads CASSLVGQTDSNQPQHF. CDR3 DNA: TGTGCCAGCAGCTTGGTGGGACAGACGGATAGCAATCAGCCCCAGCATTTT. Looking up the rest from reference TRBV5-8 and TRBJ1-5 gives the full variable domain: EAGVTQSPTHLIKTRGQQATLRCSPISGHTSVYWYQQALGLGLQFLLWYDEGEERNRGNFPPRFSGRQFPNYSSELNVNALELEDSALYLCASSLVGQTDSNQPQHFGDGTRLSIL.

The CDR3 reads CASRPPASSYEQYF. The CDR3 DNA is TGTGCCAGCAGACCTCCAGCGAGCTCCTACGAGCAGTACTTC. This sequence joins TRBV28 and TRBJ2-7; no clear D gene. Between the trimmed V and J ends, which lost 6 bases and 0 bases, there was a span of 12 bases. The germline CDR1 and CDR2 sequences are MDHEN and SYDVKM. This CDR3 is 14 amino acids long.

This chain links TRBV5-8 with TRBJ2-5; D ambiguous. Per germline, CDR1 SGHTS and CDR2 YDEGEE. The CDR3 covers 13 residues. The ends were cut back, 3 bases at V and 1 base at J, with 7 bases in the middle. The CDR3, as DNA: TGTGCCAGCAGCTCCACGGTCCAAGAGACCCAGTACTTC. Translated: CASSSTVQETQYF.

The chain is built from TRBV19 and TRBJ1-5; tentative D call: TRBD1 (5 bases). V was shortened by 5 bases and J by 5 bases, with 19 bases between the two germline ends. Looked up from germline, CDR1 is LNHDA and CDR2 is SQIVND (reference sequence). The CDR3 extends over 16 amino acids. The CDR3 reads CASSAPVGVGDQPQHF. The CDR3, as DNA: TGTGCCAGTAGTGCCCCCGTGGGGGTCGGGGATCAGCCCCAGCATTTT.

CDR3 residues: CASSTGGWNYGYTF. The CDR3 bases are TGTGCCAGCAGCACCGGGGGCTGGAACTATGGCTACACCTTC. The J gene is TRBJ1-2, the V gene TRBV7-2; tentatively, D is TRBD1 (6 bases). The ends were cut back, 5 bases at V and 2 bases at J, with 12 bases in the middle. The CDR3 runs to 14 residues. Germline CDR1 and CDR2: SGHTA and FQGNSA.